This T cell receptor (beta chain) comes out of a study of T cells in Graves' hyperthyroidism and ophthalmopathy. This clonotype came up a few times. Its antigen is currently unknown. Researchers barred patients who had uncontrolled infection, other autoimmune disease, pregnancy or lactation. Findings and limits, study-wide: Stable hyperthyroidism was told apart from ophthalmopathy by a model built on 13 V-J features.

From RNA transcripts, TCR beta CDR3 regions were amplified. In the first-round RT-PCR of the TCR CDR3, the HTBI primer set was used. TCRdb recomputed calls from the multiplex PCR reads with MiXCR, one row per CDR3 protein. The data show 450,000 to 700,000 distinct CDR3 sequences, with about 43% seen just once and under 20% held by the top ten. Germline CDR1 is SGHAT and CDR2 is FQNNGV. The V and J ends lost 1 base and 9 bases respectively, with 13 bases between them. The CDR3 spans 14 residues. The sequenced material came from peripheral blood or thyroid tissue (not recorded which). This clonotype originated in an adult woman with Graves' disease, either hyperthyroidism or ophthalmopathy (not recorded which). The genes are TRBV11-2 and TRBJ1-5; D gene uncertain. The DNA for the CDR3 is TGTGCCAGCAGCTTAGCTGCTAGCGGGAGGCCCCAGCATTTT. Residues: CASSLAASGRPQHF.